This TCR beta chain was captured in a study of blood T cell repertoires in COVID-19. Looked up from germline, CDR1 is SGDLS and CDR2 is YYNGEE. The CDR3 covers 12 residues. V was pared by 3 bases and J by 8 bases, with 4 bases of the junction left unmatched. The assay was immunoSEQ multiplex PCR, and TCRdb's table has in-frame clones only and misses some. The repertoire holds under 80,000 clones, 75% to 85% seen once, with around 5.6% in the top ten. The sequencing input was peripheral blood. J is TRBJ1-2 and V is TRBV9, with 7 positions matching TRBD1. The sequence was collected from a woman aged 55-70 years with acute or convalescent COVID-19. The CDR3 reads CASSGAGGGYTF. The CDR3 DNA reads as TGTGCCAGCAGCGGAGCAGGGGGAGGCTACACCTTC. The full variable domain, its missing parts supplied by reference TRBV9 and TRBJ1-2, is DSGVTQTPKHLITATGQRVTLRCSPRSGDLSVYWYQQSLDQGLQFLIQYYNGEERAKGNILERFSAQQFPDLHSELNLSSLELGDSALYFCASSGAGGGYTFGSGTRLTVV.